Given below is one T cell receptor (beta chain) in context. What it recognizes is unknown. This sample is part of a study of OX40 agonist ivuxolimab in advanced cancers. Across the study: Prior anti-PD-1, anti-PD-L1 or anti-CTLA-4 therapy did not bar entry, and about 40% had some.

Data came from immunoSEQ multiplex PCR; TCRdb stores just in-frame clones and leaves some out. The sample lists some 19,000 clones; roughly 80% were seen once. Study findings and constraints: Expanded clones were, on average, more numerous among CD8+ T cells than CD4+.

After removal of 0 bases from V and 4 bases from J, the junction contained 4 bases not matched to a gene. This CDR3 is built from 15 residues. Per germline, CDR1 MNHEY and CDR2 SVGAGI. The clonotype comes from an adult with an advanced solid tumor such as melanoma, head and neck, liver or kidney cancer. The sequencing here drew on CD4+ or CD8+ T cells sorted from blood, taken in a trial of the OX40 agonist ivuxolimab. The V gene is TRBV6-5, the J gene TRBJ2-5, with 8 bases identical to TRBD1. The CDR3 coding sequence is TGTGCCAGCAGTTACTCGAGGACAGGGAGAGAGACCCAGTACTTC. Its protein product is CASSYSRTGRETQYF.